The entry that follows covers one T cell receptor (beta chain) sequence. Profiled with immunoSEQ multiplex PCR; TCRdb holds only in-frame clones, not every one. The sample carries about 400,000 clones, 88% recorded once. CDR3 length: 13 residues. Germline values: CDR1 SNHLY, CDR2 FYNNEI. V was pared by 6 bases and J by 6 bases, with 6 bases of the junction left unmatched. This record comes from a study of Ad26.COV2.S vaccination and SARS-CoV-2 variants. As to treatment: some 19 received Ad26.COV2.S at low or high dose, single or two shots; five or six received placebo; per-sample allocation not given. Samples came from day 63 after the first vaccine or placebo injection. This Boston cohort included adults aged 18-55 years.

Sequenced material: peripheral blood, taken in a trial of Ad26.COV2.S vaccine versus placebo. The chain couples TRBV2 to TRBJ1-2, with 8 bases fitting TRBD1. This clonotype was obtained from a person aged 18-65 years who received the Ad26.COV2.S COVID-19 vaccine or a placebo. CDR3 loop: CASSEDRVDGYTF. CDR3 in DNA: TGTGCCAGCAGCGAGGACAGGGTCGATGGCTACACCTTC. Full variable domain (outside the CDR3, taken from reference TRBV2 and TRBJ1-2): EPEVTQTPSHQVTQMGQEVILRCVPISNHLYFYWYRQILGQKVEFLVSFYNNEISEKSEIFDDQFSVERPDGSNFTLKIRSTKLEDSAMYFCASSEDRVDGYTFGSGTRLTVV.